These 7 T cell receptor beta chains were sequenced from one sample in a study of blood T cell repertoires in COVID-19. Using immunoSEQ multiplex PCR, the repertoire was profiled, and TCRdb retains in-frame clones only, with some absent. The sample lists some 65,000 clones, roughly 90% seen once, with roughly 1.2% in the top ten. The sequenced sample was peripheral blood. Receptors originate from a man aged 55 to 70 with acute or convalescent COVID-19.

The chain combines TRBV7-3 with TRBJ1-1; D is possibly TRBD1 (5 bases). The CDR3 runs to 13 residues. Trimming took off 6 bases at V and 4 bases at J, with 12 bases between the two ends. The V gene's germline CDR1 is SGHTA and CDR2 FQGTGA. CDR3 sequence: CASSVGVATEAFF. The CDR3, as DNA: TGTGCCAGCAGTGTAGGGGTGGCCACTGAAGCTTTCTTT.

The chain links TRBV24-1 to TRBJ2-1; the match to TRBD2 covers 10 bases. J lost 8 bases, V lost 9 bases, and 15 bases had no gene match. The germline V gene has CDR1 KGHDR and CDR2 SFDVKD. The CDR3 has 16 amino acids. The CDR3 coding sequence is TGTGCCACCCACTGTTCTAGGACTAGCGGTTTGTATGAGCAGTTCTTC. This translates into CATHCSRTSGLYEQFF.

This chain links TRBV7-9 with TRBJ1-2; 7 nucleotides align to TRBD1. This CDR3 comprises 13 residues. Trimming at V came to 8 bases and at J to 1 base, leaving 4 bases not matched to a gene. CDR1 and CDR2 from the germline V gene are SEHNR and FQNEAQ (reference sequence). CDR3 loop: CASRGQNNYGYTF. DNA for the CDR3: TGTGCCAGCCGGGGACAGAATAACTATGGCTACACCTTC.

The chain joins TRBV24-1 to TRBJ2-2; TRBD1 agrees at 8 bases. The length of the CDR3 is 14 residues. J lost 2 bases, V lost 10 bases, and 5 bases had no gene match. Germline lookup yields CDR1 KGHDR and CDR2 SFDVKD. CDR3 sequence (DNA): TGTGCCACGAGAGGGACAGGCAACACCGGGGAGCTGTTTTTT. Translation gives CATRGTGNTGELFF.

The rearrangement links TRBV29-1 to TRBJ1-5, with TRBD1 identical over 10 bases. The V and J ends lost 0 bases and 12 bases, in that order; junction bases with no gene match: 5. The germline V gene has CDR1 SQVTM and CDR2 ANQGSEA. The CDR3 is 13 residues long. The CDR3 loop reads CSVEESGTGDQHF. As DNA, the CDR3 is TGCAGCGTTGAAGAGTCTGGGACAGGGGACCAGCATTTT.

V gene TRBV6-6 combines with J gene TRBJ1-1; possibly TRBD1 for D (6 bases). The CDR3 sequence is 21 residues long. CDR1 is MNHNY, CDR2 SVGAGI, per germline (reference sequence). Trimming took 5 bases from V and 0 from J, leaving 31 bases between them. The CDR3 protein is CASSPSLGRGFPLTMNTEAFF. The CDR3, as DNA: TGTGCCAGCAGTCCGTCCCTGGGCAGGGGTTTTCCCCTCACGATGAACACTGAAGCTTTCTTT.

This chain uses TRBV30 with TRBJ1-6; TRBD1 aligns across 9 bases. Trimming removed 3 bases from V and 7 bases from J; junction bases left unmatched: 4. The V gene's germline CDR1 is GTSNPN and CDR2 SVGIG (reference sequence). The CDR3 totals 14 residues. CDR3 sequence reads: CAWRGTGLNSPLHF. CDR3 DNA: TGTGCCTGGAGAGGGACAGGGTTGAATTCACCCCTCCACTTT. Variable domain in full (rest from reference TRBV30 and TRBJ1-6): SQTIHQWPATLVQPVGSPLSLECTVEGTSNPNLYWYRQAAGRGLQLLFYSVGIGQISSEVPQNLSASRPQDRQFILSSKKLLLSDSGFYLCAWRGTGLNSPLHFGNGTRLTVT.